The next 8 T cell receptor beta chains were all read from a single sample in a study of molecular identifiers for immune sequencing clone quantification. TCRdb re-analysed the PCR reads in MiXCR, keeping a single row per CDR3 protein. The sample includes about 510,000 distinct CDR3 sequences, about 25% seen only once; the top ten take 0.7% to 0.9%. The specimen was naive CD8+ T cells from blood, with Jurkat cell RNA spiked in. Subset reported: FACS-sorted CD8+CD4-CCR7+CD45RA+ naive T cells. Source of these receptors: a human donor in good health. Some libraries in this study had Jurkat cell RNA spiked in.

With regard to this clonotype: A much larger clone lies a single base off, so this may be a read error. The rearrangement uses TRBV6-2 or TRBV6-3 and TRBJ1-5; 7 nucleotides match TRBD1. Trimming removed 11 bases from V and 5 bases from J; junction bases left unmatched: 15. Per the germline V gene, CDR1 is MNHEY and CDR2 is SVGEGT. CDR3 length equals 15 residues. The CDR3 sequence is CARTSGTANHQPQHF. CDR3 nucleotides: TGTGCCCGCACTTCGGGGACAGCGAATCATCAGCCCCAGCATTTT.

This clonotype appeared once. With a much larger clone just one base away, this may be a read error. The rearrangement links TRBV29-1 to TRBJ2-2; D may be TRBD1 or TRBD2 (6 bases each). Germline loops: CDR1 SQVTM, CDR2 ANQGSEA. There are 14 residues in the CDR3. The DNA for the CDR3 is TGCAGCGTCCCGGGGGCGGGTGGTACCGGGGAGCTGTGTTTT. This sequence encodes CSVPGAGGTGELCF.

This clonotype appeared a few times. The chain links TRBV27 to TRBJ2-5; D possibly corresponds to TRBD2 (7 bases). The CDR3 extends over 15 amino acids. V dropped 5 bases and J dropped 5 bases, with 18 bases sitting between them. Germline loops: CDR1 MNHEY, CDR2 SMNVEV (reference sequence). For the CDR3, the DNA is TGTGCCAGCAGTCACTTGGGGGGGGCAGGGGAGACCCAGTACTTC. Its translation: CASSHLGGAGETQYF.

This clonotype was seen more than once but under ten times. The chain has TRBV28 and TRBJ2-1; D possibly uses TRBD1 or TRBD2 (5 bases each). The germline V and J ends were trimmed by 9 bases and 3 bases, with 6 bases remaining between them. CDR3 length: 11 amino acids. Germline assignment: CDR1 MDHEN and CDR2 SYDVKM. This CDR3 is CASGGYNEQFF. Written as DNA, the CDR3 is TGTGCCAGTGGGGGCTACAATGAGCAGTTCTTC.

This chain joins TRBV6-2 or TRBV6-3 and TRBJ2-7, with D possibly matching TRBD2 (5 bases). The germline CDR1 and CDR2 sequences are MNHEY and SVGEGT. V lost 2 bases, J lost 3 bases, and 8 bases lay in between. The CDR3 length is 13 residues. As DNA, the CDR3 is TGTGCCAGCAGTTACGCGGGCGACTACGAGCAGTACTTC. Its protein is CASSYAGDYEQYF.

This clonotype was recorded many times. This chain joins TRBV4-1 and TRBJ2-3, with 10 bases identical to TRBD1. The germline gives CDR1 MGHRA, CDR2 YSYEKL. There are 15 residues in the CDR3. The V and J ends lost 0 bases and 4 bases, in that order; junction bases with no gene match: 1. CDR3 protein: CASSQEGTGADTQYF. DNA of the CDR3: TGCGCCAGCAGCCAAGAGGGGACAGGGGCAGATACGCAGTATTTT.

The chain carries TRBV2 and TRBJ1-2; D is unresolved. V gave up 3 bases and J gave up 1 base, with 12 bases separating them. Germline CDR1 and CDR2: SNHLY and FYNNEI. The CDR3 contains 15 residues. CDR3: CASSDVQAGNYGYTF. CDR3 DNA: TGTGCCAGCAGTGATGTGCAGGCCGGTAACTATGGCTACACCTTC.

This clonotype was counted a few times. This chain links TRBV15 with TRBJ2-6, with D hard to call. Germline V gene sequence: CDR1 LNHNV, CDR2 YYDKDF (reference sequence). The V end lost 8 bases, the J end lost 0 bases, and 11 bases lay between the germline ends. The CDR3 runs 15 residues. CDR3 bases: TGTGCCACCGAACTCATAGGCTCTGGGGCCAACGTCCTGACTTTC. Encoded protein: CATELIGSGANVLTF.